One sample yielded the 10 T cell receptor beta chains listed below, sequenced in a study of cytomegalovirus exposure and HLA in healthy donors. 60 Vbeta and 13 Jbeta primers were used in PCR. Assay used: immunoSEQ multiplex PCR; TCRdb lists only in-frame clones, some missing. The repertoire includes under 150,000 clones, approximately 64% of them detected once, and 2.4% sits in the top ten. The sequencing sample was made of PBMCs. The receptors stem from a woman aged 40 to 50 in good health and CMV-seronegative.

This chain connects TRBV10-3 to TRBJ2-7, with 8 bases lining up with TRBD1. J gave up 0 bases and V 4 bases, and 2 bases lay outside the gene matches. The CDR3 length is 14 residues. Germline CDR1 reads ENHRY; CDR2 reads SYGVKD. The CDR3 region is CAISGDRGSYEQYF. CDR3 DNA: TGTGCCATCAGTGGCGACAGGGGCTCCTACGAGCAGTACTTC.

The CDR3 loop reads CASSVGGGYFF. The CDR3 region has the DNA TGTGCCAGCAGTGTCGGGGGAGGTTACTTCTTC. J is TRBJ2-1 and V is TRBV27; TRBD2 is a possible D gene (6 bases). V lost 5 bases to trimming and J lost 16 bases, with 15 bases between them. CDR3 length: 11 residues. Germline V gives CDR1 MNHEY, CDR2 SMNVEV (reference sequence).

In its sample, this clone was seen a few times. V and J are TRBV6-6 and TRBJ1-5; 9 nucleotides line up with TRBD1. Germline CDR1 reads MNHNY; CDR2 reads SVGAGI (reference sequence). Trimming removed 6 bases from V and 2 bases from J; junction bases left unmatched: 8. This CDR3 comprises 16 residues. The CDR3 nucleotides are TGTGCCAGCAGGCCGGACAGGGGTATTGGCAATCAGCCCCAGCATTTT. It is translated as CASRPDRGIGNQPQHF.

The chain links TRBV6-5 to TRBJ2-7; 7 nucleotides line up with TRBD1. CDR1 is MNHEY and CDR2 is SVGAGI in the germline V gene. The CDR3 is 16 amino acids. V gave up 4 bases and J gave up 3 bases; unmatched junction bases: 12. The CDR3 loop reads CASSSLNPDRLYEQYF. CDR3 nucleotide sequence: TGTGCCAGCAGTTCCTTAAATCCGGACAGGCTCTACGAGCAGTACTTC.

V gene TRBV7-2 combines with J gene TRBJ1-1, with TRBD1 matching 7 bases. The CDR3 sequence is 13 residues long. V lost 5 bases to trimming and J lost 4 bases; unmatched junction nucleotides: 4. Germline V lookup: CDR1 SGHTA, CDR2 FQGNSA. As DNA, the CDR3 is TGTGCCAGCAGCCCACAGGGGACCACTGAAGCTTTCTTT. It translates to CASSPQGTTEAFF.

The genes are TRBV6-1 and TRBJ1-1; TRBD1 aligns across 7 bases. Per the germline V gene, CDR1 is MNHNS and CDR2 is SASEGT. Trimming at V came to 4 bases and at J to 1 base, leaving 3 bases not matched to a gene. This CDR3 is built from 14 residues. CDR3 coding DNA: TGTGCCAGCAGTGGGTGGACAGGGAACACTGAAGCTTTCTTT. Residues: CASSGWTGNTEAFF.

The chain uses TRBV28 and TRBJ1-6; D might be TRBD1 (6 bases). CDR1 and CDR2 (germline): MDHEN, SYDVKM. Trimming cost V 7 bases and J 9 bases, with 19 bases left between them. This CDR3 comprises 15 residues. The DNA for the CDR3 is TGTGCCAGCAACCCGACAGGAGGCGTTATTTCACCCCTCCACTTT. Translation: CASNPTGGVISPLHF.

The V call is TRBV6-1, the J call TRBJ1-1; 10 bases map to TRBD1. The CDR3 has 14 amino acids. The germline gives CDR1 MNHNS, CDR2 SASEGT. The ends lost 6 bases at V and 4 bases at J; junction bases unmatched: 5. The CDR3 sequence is CASRGTGAVTEAFF. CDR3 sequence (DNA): TGTGCCAGCAGGGGGACAGGGGCGGTCACTGAAGCTTTCTTT.

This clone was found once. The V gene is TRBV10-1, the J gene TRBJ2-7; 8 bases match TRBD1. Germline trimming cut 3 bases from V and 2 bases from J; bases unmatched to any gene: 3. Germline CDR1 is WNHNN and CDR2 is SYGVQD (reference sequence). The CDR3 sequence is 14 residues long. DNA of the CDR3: TGCGCCAGCAGTGATGGGACAGGACCCTACGAGCAGTACTTC. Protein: CASSDGTGPYEQYF.

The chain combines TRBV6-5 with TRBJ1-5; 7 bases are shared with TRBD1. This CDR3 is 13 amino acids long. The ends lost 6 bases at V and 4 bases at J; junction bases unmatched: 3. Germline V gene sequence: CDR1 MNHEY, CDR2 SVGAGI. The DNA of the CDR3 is TGTGCCAGCAGAAAGACAGGGAATCAGCCCCAGCATTTT. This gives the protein CASRKTGNQPQHF.